These T cell receptor beta chains were read from a single sample in a study of T cell responses to AZD1222 COVID-19 vaccine. Here immunoSEQ multiplex PCR was the method, and the copy in TCRdb shows in-frame clones only, minus some. In the table there are under 300,000 clones, 90% to 95% of which are singletons. Sequencing was performed on peripheral blood, taken on day 0 of AZD1222 vaccination. These TCRs come from an adult in good health. Each CDR3 is given with its conserved first and last residue. A D gene is named only where the DNA matches it firmly. Clone sizes are given selectively: once, few, many, or a class where the clone is expanded.

d_gene,j_gene,v_gene,abundance,CDR3nt,CDR3aa
.,TRBJ1-6,TRBV4-1,.,TGCGCCAGCAGCCAAGAACCCCCAGGCACCTCCTATAATTCACCCCTCCACTTT,CASSQEPPGTSYNSPLHF
.,TRBJ1-6,TRBV29-1,.,TGCAGCGCCCGGGTAGGGACAAGAGGGTCACCCCTCCACTTT,CSARVGTRGSPLHF
.,TRBJ1-2,TRBV27,.,TGTGCCAGCAGTTTAGCGGGGGCAGCTAACTATGGCTACACCTTC,CASSLAGAANYGYTF
.,TRBJ2-1,TRBV5-4,.,TGTGCCAGCAGCTTGTCGGCCAGCTCCTACAATGAGCAGTTCTTC,CASSLSASSYNEQFF
.,TRBJ1-2,TRBV3-1/TRBV3-2,.,TGTGCCAGCAGCCAAGCCCCCAGGGGCTTCAGAAATGGCTACACCTTC,CASSQAPRGFRNGYTF
.,TRBJ1-6,TRBV3-1/TRBV3-2,.,TGTGCCAGCAGCCCTTCCGGGGGGAATAATTCACCCCTCCACTTT,CASSPSGGNNSPLHF
.,TRBJ1-1,TRBV28,.,TGTGCCAGCAGTTTGGGGAAGGCTTTCTTT,CASSLGKAFF
TRBD1,TRBJ2-3,TRBV5-4,.,TGTGCCAGCAGCTTCTGGGACAGGGTCACAGATACGCAGTATTTT,CASSFWDRVTDTQYF
TRBD2,TRBJ2-4,TRBV7-9,.,TGTGCCAGCAGCTACTTGGCTAGCGGGGGGGCCAGTGACATTCAGTACTTC,CASSYLASGGASDIQYF
TRBD1,TRBJ2-7,TRBV7-9,few,TGTGCCAGCAGCTTCGCGCAGGGGGCGAGCCACGAGCAGTACTTC,CASSFAQGASHEQYF
.,TRBJ2-7,TRBV28,.,TGTGCCAGCAAGTTTAGGAGAGAGGCCTACGAGCAGTACTTC,CASKFRREAYEQYF
.,TRBJ1-4,TRBV7-9,.,TGTGCCAGCAGCTTATATAATGAAAAACTGTTTTTT,CASSLYNEKLFF
.,TRBJ2-7,TRBV6-1,.,TGTGCCAGCCGGGACACATTCTACGAGCAGTACTTC,CASRDTFYEQYF
TRBD2,TRBJ2-3,TRBV7-9,.,TGTGCCAGCAGCTTGGCTAGCGGGCTCACAGATACGCAGTATTTT,CASSLASGLTDTQYF
TRBD1,TRBJ2-7,TRBV28,.,TGTGCCAGCAGTTTAAATCAGGGGGCAAGCTCCTACGAGCAGTACTTC,CASSLNQGASSYEQYF
.,TRBJ2-3,TRBV11-3,.,TGTGCCAGCAGCTTAGAGGGTAGCACAGATACGCAGTATTTT,CASSLEGSTDTQYF
.,TRBJ2-5,TRBV5-6,.,TGTGCCAGCAGCTCCCCGGGACGGCAGGCGGAGACCCAGTACTTC,CASSSPGRQAETQYF
.,TRBJ2-7,TRBV5-6,.,TGTGCCAGCAGCGACCGACAGGGTAGGACGGGAGCTACTAGGGAGCAGTACTTC,CASSDRQGRTGATREQYF
.,TRBJ1-2,TRBV7-9,.,TGTGCCAGCAGCTTAACCCCGTCCATCTATGGCTACACCTTC,CASSLTPSIYGYTF
TRBD1,TRBJ1-1,TRBV28,.,TGTGCCAGCAGACGGTTAGGGGGCCCTGAAGCTTTCTTT,CASRRLGGPEAFF
.,TRBJ1-2,TRBV27,.,TGTGCCAGCAGTTTATCCTTAGGTACTGGATTCTATGGCTACACCTTC,CASSLSLGTGFYGYTF
.,TRBJ1-6,TRBV6-5,once,TGTGCCAGCAGTTACTCGTGGGAATCACCCCTCCACTTT,CASSYSWESPLHF
.,TRBJ2-7,TRBV11-2,.,TGTGCCAGCAGCCCCGTTACGTCGTTGGGCGAGCAGTACTTC,CASSPVTSLGEQYF
.,TRBJ1-5,TRBV28,.,TGTGCCGCCGGCGGGCGCGGCAATCAGCCCCAGCATTTT,CAAGGRGNQPQHF
.,TRBJ2-7,TRBV7-2,.,TGTGCCAGCAGCTTAAAGGGCGGAGACTACGAGCAGTACTTC,CASSLKGGDYEQYF
.,TRBJ1-1,TRBV28,.,TGTGCCAGCACCCTGATCCAGATGAGAACTGAAGCTTTCTTT,CASTLIQMRTEAFF
.,TRBJ1-4,TRBV3-1/TRBV3-2,.,TGTGCCAGCAGCCGACGGGAGTGGGCTAATGAAAAACTGTTTTTT,CASSRREWANEKLFF
TRBD1,TRBJ1-5,TRBV6-5,.,TGTGCCAGCAGTCCTAGAAGGACAGGGCCCCAGCATTTT,CASSPRRTGPQHF
.,TRBJ1-2,TRBV28,.,TGTGCCAGCAGTTCGGCCGGCCAGGCCAACTATGGCTACACCTTC,CASSSAGQANYGYTF
TRBD1,TRBJ2-3,TRBV7-9,.,TGTGCCAGCAGCCCTAGGGGGCCGAGGGGGACAGATACGCAGTATTTT,CASSPRGPRGTDTQYF
TRBD2,TRBJ2-5,TRBV7-7,.,TGTGCCAGCAGCTCCAGCCCGCCCGGGACTAGAGGGACCCAGTACTTC,CASSSSPPGTRGTQYF
.,TRBJ2-1,TRBV2,few,TGTGCCAGCAGTGTACGAGCGCCCTCCTACAATGAGCAGTTCTTC,CASSVRAPSYNEQFF
.,TRBJ2-7,TRBV6-5,.,TGTGCCAGCAGTTTTATAGCCCAGGGGCTCTACGAGCAGTACTTC,CASSFIAQGLYEQYF
.,TRBJ2-1,TRBV2,.,TGTGCCAGCAGTGAACCGGAGCAGTTCTTC,CASSEPEQFF
TRBD1,TRBJ2-6,TRBV2,.,TGTGCCAGCAGTCGGACAGGGGACTCTGGGGCCAACGTCCTGACTTTC,CASSRTGDSGANVLTF
.,TRBJ1-2,TRBV4-1,.,TGCGCCAGCAGCCAAGAGGGAGGGAATGGCTACACCTTC,CASSQEGGNGYTF
TRBD1,TRBJ1-1,TRBV7-9,.,TGTGCCAGCAGCTTCAAGGACAGGGATGGGAACACTGAAGCTTTCTTT,CASSFKDRDGNTEAFF